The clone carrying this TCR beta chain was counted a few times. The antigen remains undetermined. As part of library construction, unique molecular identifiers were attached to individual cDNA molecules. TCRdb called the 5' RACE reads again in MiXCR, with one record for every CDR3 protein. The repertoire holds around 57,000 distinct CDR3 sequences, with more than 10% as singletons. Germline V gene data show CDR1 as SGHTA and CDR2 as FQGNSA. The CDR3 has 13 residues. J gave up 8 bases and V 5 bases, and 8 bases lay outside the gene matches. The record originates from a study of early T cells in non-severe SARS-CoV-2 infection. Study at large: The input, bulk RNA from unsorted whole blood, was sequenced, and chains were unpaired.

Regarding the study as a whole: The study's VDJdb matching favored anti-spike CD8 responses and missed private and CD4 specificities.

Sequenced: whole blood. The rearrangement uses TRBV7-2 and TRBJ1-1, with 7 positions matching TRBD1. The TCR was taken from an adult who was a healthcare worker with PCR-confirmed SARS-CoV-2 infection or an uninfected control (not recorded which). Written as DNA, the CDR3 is TGTGCCAGCAGCCCGCCGGGACAGAGAGAAGCTTTCTTT. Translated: CASSPPGQREAFF.